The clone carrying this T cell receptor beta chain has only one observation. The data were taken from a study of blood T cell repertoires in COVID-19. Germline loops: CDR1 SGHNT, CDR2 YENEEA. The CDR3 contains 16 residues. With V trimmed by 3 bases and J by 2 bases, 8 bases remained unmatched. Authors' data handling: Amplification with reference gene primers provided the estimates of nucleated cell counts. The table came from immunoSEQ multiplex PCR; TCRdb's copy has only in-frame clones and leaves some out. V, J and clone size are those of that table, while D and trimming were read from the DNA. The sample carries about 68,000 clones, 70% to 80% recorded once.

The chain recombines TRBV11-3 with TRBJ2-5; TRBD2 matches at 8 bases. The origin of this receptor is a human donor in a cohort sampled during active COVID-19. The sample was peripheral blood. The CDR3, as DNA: TGTGCCAGCAGCTTGATTGGCGGGAGGTTACAAGAGACCCAGTACTTC. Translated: CASSLIGGRLQETQYF. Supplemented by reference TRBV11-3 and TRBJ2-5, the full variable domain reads EAGVVQSPRYKIIEKKQPVAFWCNPISGHNTLYWYLQNLGQGPELLIRYENEEAVDDSQLPKDRFSAERLKGVDSTLKIQPAELGDSAVYLCASSLIGGRLQETQYFGPGTRLLVL.